This TCR beta chain was profiled in a study of cytomegalovirus exposure and HLA in healthy donors. Data came from immunoSEQ multiplex PCR; TCRdb stores just in-frame clones and leaves some out. The sample records about 92,000 clones, approximately 95% being singletons. There are 11 residues in the CDR3. V lost 6 bases, J lost 4 bases, and 7 bases lay in between. Germline V gives CDR1 MDHEN, CDR2 SYDVKM. The donors were part of the validation cohort of more than 90 subjects. That cohort was separate from the first cohort, which comprised 666 subjects. This TCR came from a woman aged 30 to 39 in good health and CMV-seropositive. J is TRBJ2-7 and V is TRBV28; D is perhaps TRBD1 (6 bases). Sequences were obtained from PBMCs. Written as DNA, the CDR3 is TGTGCCAGCAGAGGGGGTTACGAGCAGTACTTC. Residues: CASRGGYEQYF.